A single TCR beta chain is shown here with its context. The antigen remains undetermined. Germline CDR1 is SQVTM and CDR2 is ANQGSEA. The CDR3 is 15 residues long. V lost 5 bases, J lost 5 bases, and 5 bases stayed unmatched. Donors contributed one heparinised blood draw apiece, averaging about 100 mL. The data were obtained in a study of beta chain features in type 1 diabetes. Overall study: Sorted cells from all samples, numbering roughly 100,000,000, were examined.

As every portion of the isolated RNA was reverse transcribed, the sequencing read expressed TCRB transcripts. There were about 3.5 million reads on average in the naive, central memory and regulatory T cell samples. Only in-frame clones appear in the TCRdb table, and some are missing; sequencing was by immunoSEQ multiplex PCR. This sample has 150,000 to 200,000 clones, with 7.5% to 9.5% found just once. Study-wide results and limits: Any PCR bias toward short templates would affect both groups alike.

The receptor's source is a woman aged 18-29 years in good health. Sequences were obtained from central memory CD4+ T cells from blood. The chain uses TRBV29-1 and TRBJ2-2; 13 nucleotides align to TRBD2. The CDR3 DNA reads as TGCAGCGTTAGGCAGGGACTAGCGGGGACCGGGGAGCTGTTTTTT. Its translation is CSVRQGLAGTGELFF.